This T cell receptor (beta chain) was sequenced in a study of radiation and T cells in renal cell carcinoma. About the research overall: Nephrectomy followed 15 Gy stereotactic body radiation by 4 weeks.

Generated by immunoSEQ multiplex PCR, the TCRdb table keeps only in-frame clones and is missing some. This table has about 150,000 clones, about nine tenths appearing once. Per germline, CDR1 ENHRY and CDR2 SYGVKD. The CDR3 contains 15 residues. V was clipped by 0 bases and J by 6 bases, with 15 bases between them. Study observations and caveats: Top tumor clonotypes rose in blood 2 weeks post-radiation, then contracted.

About this clone: The antigen is unknown.

Time point of the sample: blood 2 weeks post-SBRT. Treatment: 15 Gy SBRT to primary tumor, nephrectomy 4 weeks later. The chain employs TRBV10-3 and TRBJ2-7, with a tentative D call TRBD1 (7 bases). The sequencing used blood, collected from a patient whose treatment included radiotherapy and nephrectomy. This sequence originates from a woman aged 50 to 65 with renal cell carcinoma. CDR3 in DNA: TGTGCCATCAGTGAGTCGGGCAGGGGGGCCAGCGAGCAGTACTTC. Translating gives CAISESGRGASEQYF.